This T cell receptor beta chain was profiled in a study of metastatic and nonmetastatic thyroid tumors. The overall study: A comparison of repertoires was made across blood and tumor or nodule tissue from malignant and benign thyroid patients.

Study-level points and caveats: Reportedly, malignant thyroid tumors had significantly higher TCR beta diversity than benign nodules, in blood and tumor.

Methods used by the authors: A papillary thyroid cancer distant-metastasis classifier was built from CDR3 differences across clinicopathological groups. TCRdb recomputed clones from the PCR reads via MiXCR. It is TCRdb's table, rather than the study itself, that gives the V and J calls and clone size. The table has around 20,000 clones, roughly 15% seen once. Germline V gives CDR1 LGHNA, CDR2 YNFKEQ. The CDR3 spans 13 residues. The V end was cut by 2 bases, the J end by 4 bases, with 8 bases between. All patients were treatment-naive before thyroid surgery. This clone qualifies as medium-sized. The antigen remains unidentified.

The sequence derives from a male donor with papillary thyroid cancer or a benign thyroid nodule (not recorded which). Some clones in this sample may be carry-over from other donors' samples. The sequenced material came from blood. The chain combines TRBV4-2 with TRBJ1-2; unclear D gene. The CDR3 region is CASSQRSAYGYTF. CDR3 nucleotide sequence: TGTGCCAGCAGCCAAAGGTCAGCCTATGGCTACACCTTC.